The 18 T cell receptor beta chains below all came from one sample that was sequenced in a study of tumor-infiltrating lymphocytes in localized non-small cell lung cancer (dated by TCRdb to the early 2020s). Receptor amplification or capture employed the immunoSEQ multiplex PCR assay. Here the immuneACCESS table is served through TCRdb, limited to in-frame sequences with V and J called. Missing clones are a known gap in these copies; in checked studies unresolved V genes cover under half, and the rest lacks a known reason. For this sample there are about 29,000 clones; approximately 83% appear just once. The ten largest make up about 2% of the sample. The source material was lung tumor tissue. All receptors derive from a human donor with non-small cell lung cancer.

V and J are TRBV11-2 and TRBJ1-5; TRBD1 is a possible D gene (6 bases). The CDR3 consists of 13 residues. Trimming removed 5 bases at V and 4 bases at J, with 9 bases between. Germline V gene lookup returns CDR1 SGHAT and CDR2 FQNNGV. CDR3 coding DNA: TGTGCCAGCAGCACGGACAGAAATCAGCCCCAGCATTTT. It translates to CASSTDRNQPQHF.

The chain is built from TRBV7-9 and TRBJ2-3, with unresolved D. The CDR3 consists of 14 residues. V was trimmed by 6 bases and J by 3 bases, leaving 13 bases between them. Germline assignment: CDR1 SEHNR and CDR2 FQNEAQ (reference sequence). The CDR3 DNA reads as TGTGCCAGCAGGTCCCAGTTGAGTACAGATACGCAGTATTTT. It codes for CASRSQLSTDTQYF. The entire variable domain, with the rest obtained from reference TRBV7-9 and TRBJ2-3, is as follows: DTGVSQNPRHKITKRGQNVTFRCDPISEHNRLYWYRQTLGQGPEFLTYFQNEAQLEKSRLLSDRFSAERPKGSFSTLEIQRTEQGDSAMYLCASRSQLSTDTQYFGPGTRLTVL.

The table lists this clone with a count of one. The chain combines TRBV15 with TRBJ1-5; D call uncertain. Germline-derived CDR1 and CDR2 are LNHNV and YYDKDF (reference sequence). There are 16 residues in the CDR3. V lost 1 base and J lost 0, with 10 bases in between. For the CDR3, the DNA is TGTGCCACCAGCAGAGTGAAAGGGATTAGCAATCAGCCCCAGCATTTT. It codes for CATSRVKGISNQPQHF.

This chain connects TRBV7-8 to TRBJ1-5, with unresolved D. Germline CDR1 is SGHVS and CDR2 is FQNEAQ. This CDR3 is built from 13 residues. V lost 5 bases to trimming and J lost 0 bases, with 5 bases between them. Here the CDR3 reads CASSPFSNQPQHF. CDR3 in DNA: TGTGCCAGCAGCCCTTTTAGCAATCAGCCCCAGCATTTT.

The chain combines TRBV19 with TRBJ1-2; 8 nucleotides line up with TRBD1. After removal of 5 bases from V and 4 bases from J, the junction contained 12 bases not matched to a gene. CDR1 and CDR2 (germline): LNHDA, SQIVND (reference sequence). The CDR3 is 16 residues long. The CDR3, as DNA: TGTGCCAGTAGTCCCCGGACAGGGTACGAATTCTATGGCTACACCTTC. Protein: CASSPRTGYEFYGYTF.

J is TRBJ1-4 and V is TRBV14, with D possibly TRBD1 on 5 matching bases. V was shortened by 7 bases and J by 12 bases, with 18 bases between the two germline ends. Germline V gives CDR1 SGHDN, CDR2 FVKESK. This CDR3 is built from 13 residues. For the CDR3, the DNA is TGTGCCAGCATCCGGGACGGGGAGGTGGAACTGTTTTTT. This codes for CASIRDGEVELFF.

The J gene is TRBJ1-2, the V gene TRBV6-5, with a possible D match to TRBD1 (6 bases). V lost 6 bases, J lost 1 base, and 15 bases lay in between. The germline V gene has CDR1 MNHEY and CDR2 SVGAGI. The CDR3 has 15 amino acids. Here the CDR3 reads CASSRPGHNNYGYTF. The DNA of the CDR3 is TGTGCCAGCAGCCGACCGGGACACAATAACTATGGCTACACCTTC.

The V and J genes are TRBV9 and TRBJ2-1, with 11 nucleotides matching TRBD2. In germline, CDR1 is SGDLS, CDR2 YYNGEE. Losses at the gene ends were 4 bases for V and 10 bases for J; bases not matched to a gene: 10. This CDR3 is 15 amino acids long. The CDR3 nucleotides are TGTGCCAGCAGCAATAGCGGGGGGGTCGAGTTCGAGCAGTTCTTC. The encoded protein is CASSNSGGVEFEQFF.

The rearrangement links TRBV7-2 to TRBJ2-5, with unresolved D. V was cut by 4 bases and J by 5 bases, with 14 bases left in between. This CDR3 is 14 amino acids long. Germline loops: CDR1 SGHTA, CDR2 FQGNSA. DNA for the CDR3: TGTGCCAGCAGCTCCCTAATCCCCGAGGAGACCCAGTACTTC. This codes for CASSSLIPEETQYF.

V is TRBV5-5 and J is TRBJ2-1; 7 bases fit TRBD1. This CDR3 is 15 amino acids long. Germline lookup yields CDR1 SGHKS and CDR2 YYEKEE (reference sequence). V was pared by 3 bases and J by 0 bases, with 3 bases of the junction left unmatched. The CDR3 reads CASSSGQSSYNEQFF. CDR3 in DNA: TGTGCCAGCAGCTCGGGACAGAGCTCCTACAATGAGCAGTTCTTC. Full variable domain (missing parts from reference TRBV5-5 and TRBJ2-1): DAGVTQSPTHLIKTRGQQVTLRCSPISGHKSVSWYQQVLGQGPQFIFQYYEKEERGRGNFPDRFSARQFPNYSSELNVNALLLGDSALYLCASSSGQSSYNEQFFGPGTRLTVL.

This clone was picked up one time. V and J are TRBV7-9 and TRBJ2-7; 9 positions match TRBD1. Germline-derived CDR1 and CDR2 are SEHNR and FQNEAQ (reference sequence). The ends lost 4 bases at V and 4 bases at J; junction bases unmatched: 5. The CDR3 contains 14 residues. The CDR3 region is CASSSQGQGYEQYF. The CDR3 DNA reads as TGTGCCAGCAGCTCGCAGGGACAGGGATACGAGCAGTACTTC.

This clone has more than one count but fewer than ten. V gene TRBV2 combines with J gene TRBJ1-2, with a possible D match to TRBD1 (6 bases). CDR1 is SNHLY and CDR2 is FYNNEI in the germline V gene. Trimming cost V 6 bases and J 4 bases, with 18 bases left between them. The CDR3 has 15 residues. The CDR3: CASRKEGEGGYGYTF. In DNA, the CDR3 is TGTGCCAGCAGAAAGGAGGGGGAAGGAGGCTATGGCTACACCTTC.

The CDR3 loop is CASSAGTDNSPLHF. The CDR3 DNA reads TGTGCCAGCAGCGCCGGGACGGATAATTCACCCCTCCACTTT. The chain joins TRBV9 to TRBJ1-6, with a possible D match to TRBD1 (5 bases). This CDR3 contains 14 residues. V was pared by 3 bases and J by 5 bases, with 9 bases between. Germline V gives CDR1 SGDLS, CDR2 YYNGEE.

This clone was detected once. The chain is built from TRBV30 and TRBJ2-1; weak D call: TRBD1 (6 bases). Germline V lookup: CDR1 GTSNPN, CDR2 SVGIG (reference sequence). The CDR3 spans 13 residues. Trimming pared 4 bases from V and 5 bases from J, leaving 12 bases between. The CDR3 region has the DNA TGTGCCTGGATCACAGGGTGGGACAATGAGCAGTTCTTC. It encodes CAWITGWDNEQFF.

This clone is classed as medium-sized. The CDR3 here is CASSYSQAYEQYF. The DNA of the CDR3 is TGTGCCAGCAGTTACTCTCAGGCCTACGAGCAGTACTTC. The chain has TRBV6-6 and TRBJ2-7, with D uncertain. This CDR3 contains 13 residues. From germline, CDR1 is MNHNY and CDR2 SVGAGI (reference sequence). Trimming took off 0 bases at V and 2 bases at J, with 5 bases between the two ends.

V and J are TRBV9 and TRBJ1-6; D is uncertain. Germline V gene sequence: CDR1 SGDLS, CDR2 YYNGEE. The CDR3 length is 14 residues. Trimming removed 2 bases from V and 4 bases from J, with 7 bases in between. The CDR3 sequence is CASSVLGYNSPLHF. CDR3 sequence (DNA): TGTGCCAGCAGCGTTCTAGGATATAATTCACCCCTCCACTTT.

The V call is TRBV7-9, the J call TRBJ1-6; D is uncertain. The CDR3 contains 13 residues. The germline V gene has CDR1 SEHNR and CDR2 FQNEAQ (reference sequence). Trimming pared 5 bases from V and 8 bases from J, leaving 10 bases between. DNA for the CDR3: TGTGCCAGCAGCCCTCTCGGGGATTCACCCCTCCACTTT. Residues: CASSPLGDSPLHF.

The chain has TRBV27 and TRBJ1-2; 8 nucleotides align to TRBD1. The CDR3 sequence is 15 residues long. Trimming cost V 6 bases and J 0 bases; bases outside gene matches: 6. From germline, CDR1 is MNHEY and CDR2 SMNVEV (reference sequence). The CDR3 region has the DNA TGTGCCAGCAGCTCCGGGACAGGAGCTAACTATGGCTACACCTTC. Residues: CASSSGTGANYGYTF.